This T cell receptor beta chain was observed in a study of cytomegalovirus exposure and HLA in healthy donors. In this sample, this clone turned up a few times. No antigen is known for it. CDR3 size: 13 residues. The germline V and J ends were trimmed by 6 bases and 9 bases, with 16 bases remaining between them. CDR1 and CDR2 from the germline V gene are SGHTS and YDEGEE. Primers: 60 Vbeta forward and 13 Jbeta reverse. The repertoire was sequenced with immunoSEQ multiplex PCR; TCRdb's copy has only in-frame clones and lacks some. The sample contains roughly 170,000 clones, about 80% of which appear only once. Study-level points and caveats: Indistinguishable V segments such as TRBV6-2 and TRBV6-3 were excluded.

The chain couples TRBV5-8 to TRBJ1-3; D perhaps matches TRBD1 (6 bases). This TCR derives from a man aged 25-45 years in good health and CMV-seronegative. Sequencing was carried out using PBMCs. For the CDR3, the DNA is TGTGCCAGCAAGCACAGGGACTACAGCACCATATATTTT. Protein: CASKHRDYSTIYF. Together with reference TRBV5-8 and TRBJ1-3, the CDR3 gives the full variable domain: EAGVTQSPTHLIKTRGQQATLRCSPISGHTSVYWYQQALGLGLQFLLWYDEGEERNRGNFPPRFSGRQFPNYSSELNVNALELEDSALYLCASKHRDYSTIYFGEGSWLTVV.